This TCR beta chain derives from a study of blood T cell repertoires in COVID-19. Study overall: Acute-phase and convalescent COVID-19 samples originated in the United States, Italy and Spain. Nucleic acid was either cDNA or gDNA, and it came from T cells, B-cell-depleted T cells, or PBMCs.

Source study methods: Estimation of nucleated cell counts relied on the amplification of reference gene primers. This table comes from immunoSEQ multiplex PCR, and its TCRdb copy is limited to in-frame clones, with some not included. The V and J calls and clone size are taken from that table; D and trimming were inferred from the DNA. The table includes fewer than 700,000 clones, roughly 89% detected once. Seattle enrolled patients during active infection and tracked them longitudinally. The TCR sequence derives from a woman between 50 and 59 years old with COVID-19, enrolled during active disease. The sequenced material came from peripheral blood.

The CDR3 spells CASSLDAESTLHF. The CDR3, as DNA: TGTGCCAGCAGCTTAGATGCCGAGAGCACCCTCCACTTT. The chain uses TRBV7-9 and TRBJ1-6; D gene unclear. This CDR3 has 13 amino acids. The germline V gene encodes CDR1 SEHNR and CDR2 FQNEAQ (reference sequence). V dropped 1 base and J dropped 14 bases, with 12 bases sitting between them. Full variable domain (remainder filled in from reference TRBV7-9 and TRBJ1-6): DTGVSQNPRHKITKRGQNVTFRCDPISEHNRLYWYRQTLGQGPEFLTYFQNEAQLEKSRLLSDRFSAERPKGSFSTLEIQRTEQGDSAMYLCASSLDAESTLHFGNGTRLTVT.